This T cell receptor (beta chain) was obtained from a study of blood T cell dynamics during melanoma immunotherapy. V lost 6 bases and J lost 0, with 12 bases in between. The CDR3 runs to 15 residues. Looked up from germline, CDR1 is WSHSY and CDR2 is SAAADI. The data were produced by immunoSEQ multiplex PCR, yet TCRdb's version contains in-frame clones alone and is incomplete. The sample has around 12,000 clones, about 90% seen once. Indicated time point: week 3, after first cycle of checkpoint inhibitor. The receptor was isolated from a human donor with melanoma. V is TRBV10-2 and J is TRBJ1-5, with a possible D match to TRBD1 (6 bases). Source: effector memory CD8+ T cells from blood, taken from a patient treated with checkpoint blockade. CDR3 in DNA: TGCGCCAGCAGGAGGGACACCTATAGCAATCAGCCCCAGCATTTT. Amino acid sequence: CASRRDTYSNQPQHF.